This TCR beta chain was found in a study of blood T cell repertoires in COVID-19. The CDR3 has 13 amino acids. The germline V gene encodes CDR1 SEHNR and CDR2 FQNEAQ (reference sequence). Trimming cost V 2 bases and J 5 bases, with 6 bases left between them. Enrollees, about 18 to 89 years old, lived in 24 US areas. Assignments of participants to cohorts depended upon their own reported clinical history. Only in-frame clones appear in the TCRdb table, and some are missing; sequencing was by immunoSEQ multiplex PCR. The sample yields approximately 490,000 clones, around 90% seen once. The specimen sequenced was PBMCs or T cells enriched from blood (not recorded which). J is TRBJ2-2 and V is TRBV7-9, with D possibly TRBD1 on 6 matching bases. The sequence came from a woman aged 18-29 years who had recovered from COVID-19. Written as DNA, the CDR3 is TGTGCCAGCAGCTTACAGGGGACCGGGGAGCTGTTTTTT. This codes for CASSLQGTGELFF. Full variable domain (rest looked up from reference TRBV7-9 and TRBJ2-2): DTGVSQNPRHKITKRGQNVTFRCDPISEHNRLYWYRQTLGQGPEFLTYFQNEAQLEKSRLLSDRFSAERPKGSFSTLEIQRTEQGDSAMYLCASSLQGTGELFFGEGSRLTVL.